These T cell receptor beta chains were read from a single sample in a study of CD8+ T cells in alopecia areata. Sequencing was performed with immunoSEQ multiplex PCR; in TCRdb, only in-frame clones are kept and a portion is missing. The table includes more than 200,000 clones, around two thirds detected once. Sequences were derived from CD4+ T cells sorted from blood, sampled at week 0. These receptors were obtained from a human donor with alopecia areata. Each CDR3 is given with its conserved first and last residue. A D gene is named only where the DNA matches it firmly. Only some rows state a clone size, as once, few, many or a class for expanded clones.

TGTGCCAGCTCACCACAGGCAGCCAGAGAGACCCAGTACTTC | CASSPQAARETQYF | TRBJ2-5 | TRBV18 | - | -
TGTGCCTGGAGCGCAGGACTAGCGGGGGCCGGGGGAGATACGCAGTATTTT | CAWSAGLAGAGGDTQYF | TRBJ2-3 | TRBV30 | TRBD2 | -
TGTGCCAGCAGCTTTTCACAGCTCACAGATACGCAGTATTTT | CASSFSQLTDTQYF | TRBJ2-3 | TRBV5-6 | - | once
TGTGCCAGCAGCTTAGCCCTAGCAGGACAGACCCAGTACTTC | CASSLALAGQTQYF | TRBJ2-5 | TRBV7-8 | - | once
TGCGCCAGCAGCCAAAGGACAGGGAGCTCCTACGAGCAGTACTTC | CASSQRTGSSYEQYF | TRBJ2-7 | TRBV5-1 | TRBD1 | -
TGTGCCAGCAGGCGCTCGAATGCGGGAAGGGAGCAGTACTTC | CASRRSNAGREQYF | TRBJ2-7 | TRBV6-5 | - | -
TGCAGCGTTGTCGGGGATCAACATGACGAGCAGTACTTC | CSVVGDQHDEQYF | TRBJ2-7 | TRBV29-1 | - | -
TGTGCCATCAGAGCTAGGGGGGGCACAGATACGCAGTATTTT | CAIRARGGTDTQYF | TRBJ2-3 | TRBV10-3 | - | once
TGTGCCAGCAGCTTGGCTAGCACAGATACGCAGTATTTT | CASSLASTDTQYF | TRBJ2-3 | TRBV5-5 | - | -
TGCAGCGTTGAGGGGACTGAAGCTTTCTTT | CSVEGTEAFF | TRBJ1-1 | TRBV29-1 | - | few
TGCGCCAGCAGCCACCGGGGGACGGGACAGGGGTACAATGAGCAGTTCTTC | CASSHRGTGQGYNEQFF | TRBJ2-1 | TRBV4-1 | TRBD1 | -